The 10 T cell receptor beta chains below all came from one sample that was sequenced in a study of T cell responses to AZD1222 COVID-19 vaccine. Sequenced by immunoSEQ multiplex PCR; TCRdb stores in-frame clones only, minus some. The sample shows 140,000 or so clones, 86% of them seen only once. The specimen comprised peripheral blood, sampled 28 days after the second AZD1222 dose. The receptor set was obtained from an adult who received the AZD1222 COVID-19 vaccine.

The rearrangement links TRBV3-1 (or the pseudogene TRBV3-2) to TRBJ1-1; D not resolved. The V end lost 4 bases, the J end lost 1 base, and 13 bases lay between the germline ends. CDR1 and CDR2 (germline): LGHDT, YNNKEL (reference sequence). This CDR3 is 15 amino acids long. This CDR3 is CASSPFRGGNTEAFF. CDR3 DNA: TGTGCCAGCAGCCCCTTTCGTGGAGGGAACACTGAAGCTTTCTTT.

The chain recombines TRBV28 with TRBJ1-4; TRBD1 might be the D (6 bases). The CDR3 consists of 15 residues. Trimming left V 2 bases short and J 6 bases short, with 13 bases between. From germline, CDR1 is MDHEN and CDR2 SYDVKM. CDR3 coding DNA: TGTGCCAGCAGTTTAGCTGGGGGCTGGGATGAAAAACTGTTTTTT. This codes for CASSLAGGWDEKLFF. Full variable domain (outside the CDR3, taken from reference TRBV28 and TRBJ1-4): DVKVTQSSRYLVKRTGEKVFLECVQDMDHENMFWYRQDPGLGLRLIYFSYDVKMKEKGDIPEGYSVSREKKERFSLILESASTNQTSMYLCASSLAGGWDEKLFFGSGTQLSVL.

The chain carries TRBV20-1 and TRBJ1-1; no clear D gene. The V end was cut by 3 bases, the J end by 11 bases, with 22 bases between. This CDR3 spans 14 amino acids. CDR1 and CDR2 from the germline V gene are DFQATT and SNEGSKA (reference sequence). The CDR3: CSASSSLDYNRAFF. As DNA, the CDR3 is TGCAGTGCTAGTTCCTCGTTGGACTATAACCGGGCTTTCTTT.

In DNA, the CDR3 is TGTGCCAGCAGCCTCCTTAGCGGGAGGAACTACGAGCAGTACTTC. This codes for CASSLLSGRNYEQYF. The chain couples TRBV3-1 (or the pseudogene TRBV3-2) to TRBJ2-7; 10 nucleotides match TRBD2. The CDR3 consists of 15 residues. CDR1 and CDR2 from the germline V gene are LGHDT and YNNKEL (reference sequence). Trimming at V came to 4 bases and at J to 3 bases, leaving 6 bases not matched to a gene.

The chain recombines TRBV4-2 with TRBJ2-7; D remains ambiguous. From germline, CDR1 is LGHNA and CDR2 YNFKEQ. This CDR3 comprises 14 residues. Trimming took off 4 bases at V and 3 bases at J, with 13 bases between the two ends. Here the CDR3 reads CASSPALADYEQYF. Here the CDR3 DNA reads TGTGCCAGCAGCCCCGCCCTCGCGGACTACGAGCAGTACTTC.

This chain connects TRBV11-1 to TRBJ2-1, with TRBD2 matching over 8 bases. J gave up 15 bases and V 3 bases, and 7 bases lay outside the gene matches. The CDR3 has 12 amino acids. Germline V gives CDR1 SGHAT, CDR2 FQDESV (reference sequence). CDR3 region: CASSLGAGVWFF. The CDR3 nucleotides read TGTGCCAGCAGCTTGGGAGCGGGAGTTTGGTTCTTC. Looking up the rest from reference TRBV11-1 and TRBJ2-1 gives the full variable domain: EAEVAQSPRYKITEKSQAVAFWCDPISGHATLYWYRQILGQGPELLVQFQDESVVDDSQLPKDRFSAERLKGVDSTLKIQPAELGDSAMYLCASSLGAGVWFFGPGTRLTVL.

CDR3 DNA sequence: TGTGCCAGCCGAAGGTCGGAGTTTGGAGATACGCAGTATTTT. As protein: CASRRSEFGDTQYF. V usage is TRBV6-5 and J usage is TRBJ2-3; D unresolved. The V and J ends lost 8 bases and 5 bases respectively, with 17 bases between them. Per germline, CDR1 MNHEY and CDR2 SVGAGI. The CDR3 loop spans 14 amino acids.

The CDR3, as DNA: TGTGCCAGCTTCGCGGGACATTCGAACACTGAAGCTTTCTTT. It encodes CASFAGHSNTEAFF. The chain couples TRBV7-9 to TRBJ1-1; the D gene is possibly TRBD1 (6 bases). The V end lost 8 bases, the J end lost 1 base, and 14 bases lay between the germline ends. Germline lookup yields CDR1 SEHNR and CDR2 FQNEAQ (reference sequence). The CDR3 contains 14 residues.

The chain is built from TRBV5-6 and TRBJ1-2; D is perhaps TRBD1 (6 bases). Germline CDR1 and CDR2: SGHDT and YYEEEE. V was cut by 2 bases and J by 0 bases, with 8 bases left in between. The CDR3 has 14 residues. Here the CDR3 DNA reads TGTGCCAGCAGCTTTACAGGGACTAACTATGGCTACACCTTC. Translated: CASSFTGTNYGYTF.

V is TRBV6-5 and J is TRBJ2-1, with TRBD2 identical over 9 bases. Trimming at V came to 0 bases and at J to 4 bases, leaving 4 bases not matched to a gene. The V gene's germline CDR1 is MNHEY and CDR2 SVGAGI. The CDR3 contains 16 residues. The CDR3 region is CASSYSSSGGYNEQFF. The CDR3 DNA is TGTGCCAGCAGTTACTCTTCCAGCGGGGGGTACAATGAGCAGTTCTTC.